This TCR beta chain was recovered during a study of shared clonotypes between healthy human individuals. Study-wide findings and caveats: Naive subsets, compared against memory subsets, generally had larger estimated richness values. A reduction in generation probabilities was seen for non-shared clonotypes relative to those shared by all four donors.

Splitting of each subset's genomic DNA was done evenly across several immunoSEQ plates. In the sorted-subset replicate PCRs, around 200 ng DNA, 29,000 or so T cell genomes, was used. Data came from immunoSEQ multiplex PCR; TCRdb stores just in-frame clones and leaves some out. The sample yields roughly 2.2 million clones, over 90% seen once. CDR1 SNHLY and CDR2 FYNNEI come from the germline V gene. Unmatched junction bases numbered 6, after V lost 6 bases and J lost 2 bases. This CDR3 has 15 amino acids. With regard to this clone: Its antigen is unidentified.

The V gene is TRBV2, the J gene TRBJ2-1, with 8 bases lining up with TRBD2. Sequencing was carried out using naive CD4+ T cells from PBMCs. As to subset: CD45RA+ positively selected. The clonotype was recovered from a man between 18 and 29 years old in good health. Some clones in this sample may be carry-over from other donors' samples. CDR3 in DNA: TGTGCCAGCAGGGAAAGCGGGAGTACCTACAATGAGCAGTTCTTC. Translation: CASRESGSTYNEQFF.